This entry lists 23 T cell receptor beta chains sequenced from one sample in a study of CD8 T cells in Susac syndrome. With random hexamers, 0.5 to 1 ug RNA was reverse transcribed. Via MiXCR, TCRdb re-called the immunoSEQ multiplex PCR reads, giving one row per CDR3 protein. The sample shows about 190,000 distinct CDR3 sequences, around 93% of them seen only once. Source material: CD4+ T cells from PBMCs. The receptors stem from a human donor in good health.

The chain has TRBV30 and TRBJ1-2; D is possibly TRBD1 (5 bases). The germline V gene encodes CDR1 GTSNPN and CDR2 SVGIG (reference sequence). Trimming took 5 bases from V and 10 from J, leaving 11 bases between them. The CDR3 is made up of 10 amino acids. The CDR3 region is CAWGAAVYTF. CDR3 nucleotides: TGTGCCTGGGGGGCCGCAGTCTACACCTTC.

This chain's CDR3 is CASSPITDNTEAFF. The CDR3 nucleotides are TGTGCCAGCAGCCCGATTACAGATAACACTGAAGCTTTCTTT. J is TRBJ1-1 and V is TRBV3-1; D is unresolved. Between the trimmed V and J ends, which lost 4 bases and 2 bases, there was a span of 11 bases. This CDR3 comprises 14 residues. Germline V gene sequence: CDR1 LGHDT, CDR2 YNNKEL (reference sequence).

V usage is TRBV27 and J usage is TRBJ1-5; D is unclear. The CDR3 sequence is 15 residues long. V shed 2 bases and J shed 0 bases, with 8 bases lying between them. The germline CDR1 and CDR2 sequences are MNHEY and SMNVEV (reference sequence). The CDR3 loop reads CASSLVGFSNQPQHF. The CDR3 region has the DNA TGTGCCAGCAGTTTAGTGGGATTTAGCAATCAGCCCCAGCATTTT.

The J gene is TRBJ2-6, the V gene TRBV27; tentative D call: TRBD1 (5 bases). The CDR3 extends over 19 amino acids. CDR1 is MNHEY and CDR2 is SMNVEV in the germline V gene (reference sequence). V gave up 3 bases and J gave up 4 bases, with 22 bases separating them. This chain's CDR3 is CASSLFYRISGSGANVLTF. The CDR3 bases are TGTGCCAGCAGTTTGTTCTACCGAATTTCAGGGTCCGGGGCCAACGTCCTGACTTTC.

V is TRBV5-4 and J is TRBJ2-7; no definite D call. Germline CDR1 SGHNT, CDR2 YYREEE (reference sequence). Trimming took 4 bases from V and 3 from J, leaving 11 bases between them. CDR3 length: 13 amino acids. CDR3 bases: TGTGCCAGCAGCCCCCCTTCGGGCTACGAGCAGTACTTC. The encoded protein is CASSPPSGYEQYF.

The chain's CDR3 is CASSIPGGPEAFF. The CDR3 region has the DNA TGTGCCAGTAGTATTCCAGGGGGTCCTGAAGCTTTCTTT. This chain uses TRBV19 with TRBJ1-1; TRBD1 agrees at 7 bases. The CDR3 extends over 13 amino acids. The V segment lost 3 bases and the J segment 6 bases; nucleotides outside the gene matches: 4. Germline CDR1 reads LNHDA; CDR2 reads SQIVND (reference sequence).

This rearrangement joins TRBV20-1 to TRBJ2-7; 11 bases agree with TRBD2. Germline values: CDR1 DFQATT, CDR2 SNEGSKA (reference sequence). This CDR3 is 15 amino acids long. Germline trimming cut 3 bases from V and 5 bases from J; bases unmatched to any gene: 9. CDR3 coding DNA: TGCAGTGCTAGTTTTAGCGGGGGGGCGGTCCACGAGCAGTACTTC. It specifies CSASFSGGAVHEQYF.

This chain links TRBV5-1 with TRBJ2-3; 7 bases are shared with TRBD1. Germline V gene data show CDR1 as SGHRS and CDR2 as YFSETQ. V dropped 0 bases and J dropped 5; count of bases not matched to a gene: 6. This CDR3 region has 15 residues. CDR3 amino acids: CASSLARTGGDTQYF. The CDR3 DNA reads TGCGCCAGCAGCTTGGCCAGGACAGGAGGAGATACGCAGTATTTT.

The CDR3 sequence is CASSFWGTGGMNTEAFF. CDR3 in DNA: TGCGCCAGCAGCTTTTGGGGGACAGGGGGTATGAACACTGAAGCTTTCTTT. The V gene is TRBV5-1, the J gene TRBJ1-1; 11 bases match TRBD1. The germline gives CDR1 SGHRS, CDR2 YFSETQ. The CDR3 is 17 residues long. J gave up 0 bases and V 2 bases, and 6 bases lay outside the gene matches.

The chain couples TRBV5-1 to TRBJ2-1; a possible D gene is TRBD1 (5 bases). Trimming left V 6 bases short and J 4 bases short, with 17 bases between. CDR1 SGHRS and CDR2 YFSETQ come from the germline V gene. This CDR3 is 15 amino acids long. CDR3 coding DNA: TGCGCCAGCACCCCAGGGAATGTAGCTTACAATGAGCAGTTCTTC. Encoded protein: CASTPGNVAYNEQFF.

This chain joins TRBV4-1 and TRBJ2-7; D is undetermined. V shed 1 base and J shed 2 bases, with 9 bases lying between them. The CDR3 loop spans 14 amino acids. Germline V gene sequence: CDR1 MGHRA, CDR2 YSYEKL. This CDR3 is CASSQVNSTYEQYV. In DNA, the CDR3 is TGCGCCAGCAGCCAAGTCAACTCCACCTACGAGCAGTACGTC.

The chain links TRBV15 to TRBJ1-4; D not resolved. This CDR3 has 12 residues. Germline V gene sequence: CDR1 LNHNV, CDR2 YYDKDF (reference sequence). V lost 8 bases and J 6 bases, leaving 10 bases between the germline ends. The CDR3 DNA sequence: TGTGCCACCGGGAAAGAGTATGAAAAACTGTTTTTT. It translates to CATGKEYEKLFF.

The V and J genes are TRBV4-1 and TRBJ2-5, with no clear D. CDR3 length equals 15 residues. Trimming took 1 base from V and 2 from J, leaving 11 bases between them. Germline V lookup: CDR1 MGHRA, CDR2 YSYEKL. The CDR3 sequence is CASSQVATYQETQYF. For the CDR3, the DNA is TGCGCCAGCAGCCAAGTCGCCACCTATCAAGAGACCCAGTACTTC.

The V gene is TRBV7-3, the J gene TRBJ1-2; TRBD1 might be the D (5 bases). The V and J ends lost 4 bases and 8 bases respectively, with 14 bases between them. CDR3 length equals 13 residues. The V gene's germline CDR1 is SGHTA and CDR2 FQGTGA. DNA of the CDR3: TGTGCCAGCAGCTCCTATAGGGGAGGGGGCTACACCTTC. Translated, it gives CASSSYRGGGYTF.

CDR3 region: CASSLGQVDTQYF. DNA for the CDR3: TGTGCCAGCAGCTTAGGGCAGGTAGATACGCAGTATTTT. J is TRBJ2-3 and V is TRBV7-6; no clear D gene. The germline gives CDR1 SGHVS, CDR2 FNYEAQ. Between the trimmed V and J ends, which lost 1 base and 5 bases, there was a span of 7 bases. The CDR3 contains 13 residues.

The chain couples TRBV6-2 or TRBV6-3 to TRBJ2-7; a weak D match, TRBD2 (6 bases). Trimming left V 6 bases short and J 7 bases short, with 10 bases between. Germline CDR1 is MNHEY and CDR2 is SVGEGT. The CDR3 totals 11 residues. The chain's CDR3 is CASRGRGEQYV. CDR3 bases: TGTGCCAGCAGGGGCCGGGGGGAGCAGTACGTC.

The chain recombines TRBV3-1 with TRBJ1-2; D may be TRBD1 (6 bases). V lost 0 bases, J lost 8 bases, and 16 bases lay in between. CDR3 length equals 15 residues. Germline-derived CDR1 and CDR2 are LGHDT and YNNKEL (reference sequence). CDR3 coding DNA: TGTGCCAGCAGCCAAGATCTCAGGACAGCGGAGGGCTACACCTTC. This sequence encodes CASSQDLRTAEGYTF.

This chain connects TRBV25-1 to TRBJ1-2; D is perhaps TRBD1 (5 bases). Per the germline V gene, CDR1 is MGHDK and CDR2 is SYGVNS. The CDR3 consists of 14 residues. The V and J ends lost 3 bases and 10 bases respectively, with 18 bases between them. CDR3 sequence reads: CASSEGLYQRYYTF. In nucleotides, the CDR3 is TGTGCCAGCAGTGAGGGACTTTATCAGCGTTACTACACCTTC.

The chain carries TRBV7-9 and TRBJ1-2; D is possibly TRBD1 (5 bases). With 1 base removed from V and 4 bases from J, the gap between germline ends came to 10 bases. Per germline, CDR1 SEHNR and CDR2 FQNEAQ (reference sequence). This CDR3 region has 14 residues. The CDR3 region is CASSLVSGGYGYTF. In nucleotides, the CDR3 is TGTGCCAGCAGCTTAGTATCGGGGGGCTATGGCTACACCTTC.

The J gene is TRBJ2-5, the V gene TRBV9, with 8 nucleotides matching TRBD2. Germline trimming cut 6 bases from V and 1 base from J; bases unmatched to any gene: 2. The CDR3 is 13 residues long. Germline V gene data show CDR1 as SGDLS and CDR2 as YYNGEE. This CDR3 reads CASTGGAQETQYF. Here the CDR3 DNA reads TGTGCCAGCACGGGGGGGGCCCAAGAGACCCAGTACTTC.

The V and J genes are TRBV28 and TRBJ1-1; TRBD1 matches 10 bases. The V gene's germline CDR1 is MDHEN and CDR2 SYDVKM. This CDR3 spans 17 amino acids. Trimming cost V 4 bases and J 1 base; bases outside gene matches: 9. CDR3 DNA sequence: TGTGCCAGCAGTTCGTGGGACAGGGGCAAAAGGAACACTGAAGCTTTCTTT. Translated, it gives CASSSWDRGKRNTEAFF.

The chain joins TRBV29-1 to TRBJ2-7, with D possibly TRBD1 on 5 matching bases. The CDR3 sequence is 11 residues long. Per germline, CDR1 SQVTM and CDR2 ANQGSEA. The V end lost 6 bases, the J end lost 3 bases, and 9 bases lay between the germline ends. The DNA of the CDR3 is TGCAGCGTGTCAGACAGCTACGAGCAGTACTTC. Its protein product is CSVSDSYEQYF.

The chain joins TRBV7-8 to TRBJ1-2; no reliable D call. V lost 5 bases and J 8 bases, leaving 18 bases between the germline ends. The CDR3 totals 14 residues. Germline lookup yields CDR1 SGHVS and CDR2 FQNEAQ. The CDR3 DNA reads as TGTGCCAGCAGCGCTGACGGATCCGCAGGAGGCTACACCTTC. Amino acid sequence: CASSADGSAGGYTF.